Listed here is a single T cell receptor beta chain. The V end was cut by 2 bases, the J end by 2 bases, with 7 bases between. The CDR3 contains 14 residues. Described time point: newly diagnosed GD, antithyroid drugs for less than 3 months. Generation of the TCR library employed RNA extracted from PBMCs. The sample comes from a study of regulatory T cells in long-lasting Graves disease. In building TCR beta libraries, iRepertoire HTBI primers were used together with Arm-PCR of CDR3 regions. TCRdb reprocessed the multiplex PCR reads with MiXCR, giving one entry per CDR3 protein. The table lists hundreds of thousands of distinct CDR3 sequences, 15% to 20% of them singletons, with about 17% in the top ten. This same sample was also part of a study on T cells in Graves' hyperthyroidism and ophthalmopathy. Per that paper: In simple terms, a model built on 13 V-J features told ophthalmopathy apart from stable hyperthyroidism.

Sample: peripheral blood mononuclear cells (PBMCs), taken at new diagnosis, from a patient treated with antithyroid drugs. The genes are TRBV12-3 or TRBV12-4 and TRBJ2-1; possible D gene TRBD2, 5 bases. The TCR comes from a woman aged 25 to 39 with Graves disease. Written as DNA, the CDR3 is TGTGCCAGCAGTTTACTGACTACCTACAATGAGCAGTTCTTC. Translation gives CASSLLTTYNEQFF.